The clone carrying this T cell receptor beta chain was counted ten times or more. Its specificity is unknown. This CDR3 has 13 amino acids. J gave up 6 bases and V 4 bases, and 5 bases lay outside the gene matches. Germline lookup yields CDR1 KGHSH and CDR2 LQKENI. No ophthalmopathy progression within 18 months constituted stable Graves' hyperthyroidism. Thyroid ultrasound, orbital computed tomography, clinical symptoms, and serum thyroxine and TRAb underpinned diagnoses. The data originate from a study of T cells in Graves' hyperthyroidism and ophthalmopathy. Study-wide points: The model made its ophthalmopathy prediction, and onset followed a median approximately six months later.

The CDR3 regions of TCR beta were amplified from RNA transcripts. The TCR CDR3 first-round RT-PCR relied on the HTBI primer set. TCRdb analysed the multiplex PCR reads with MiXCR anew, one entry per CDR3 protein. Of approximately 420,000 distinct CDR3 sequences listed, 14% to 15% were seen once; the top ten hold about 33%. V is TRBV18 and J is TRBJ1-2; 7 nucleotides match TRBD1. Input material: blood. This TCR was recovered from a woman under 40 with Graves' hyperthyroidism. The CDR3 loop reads CASSQLQGNGYTF. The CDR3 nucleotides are TGTGCCAGCTCACAATTACAGGGGAATGGCTACACCTTC.